These T cell receptor beta chains were read from a single sample in a study of T-cell reconstitution after alpha-beta-depleted transplantation in children. TCRdb re-analysed the PCR reads in MiXCR, keeping a single row per CDR3 protein. Among around 370,000 distinct CDR3 sequences, over 9% were seen once, and the ten largest hold 2% to 3%. The specimen was PBMCs from the stem cell graft donor, collected from the stem cell graft. The receptors here all came from a human donor who donated a stem cell graft to a child with acute lymphoblastic leukemia. CDR3s include the opening cysteine and the closing phenylalanine or tryptophan. D genes are given only for firm matches. Clone size is given for some rows only: seen once, a few or many times, or a class if the clone is expanded.

D,size,V,length,J,DNA,CDR3
.,.,TRBV11-2,15,TRBJ2-7,TGTGCCAGCAGCTTAGTTCGCGGGCGGACCTACGAGCAGTACTTC,CASSLVRGRTYEQYF
.,few,TRBV5-1,15,TRBJ2-7,TGCGCCAGCAGCTTGGAGGGACTGCAGTACTACGAGCAGTACTTC,CASSLEGLQYYEQYF
.,many,TRBV20-1,12,TRBJ2-7,TGCAGTGCTGGGGACGGCACCTACGAGCAGTACTTC,CSAGDGTYEQYF
TRBD1,few,TRBV5-1,14,TRBJ2-7,TGCGCCAGCAACCCCGGGACAGGGGGCATCGAGCAGTACTTC,CASNPGTGGIEQYF
TRBD1,many,TRBV4-3,15,TRBJ2-1,TGCGCCAGCAGCCAAGTTGGTCAGGGGGTGGCTGAGCAGTTCTTC,CASSQVGQGVAEQFF
TRBD2,.,TRBV20-1,17,TRBJ2-3,TGCAGTGCTAGAGATACGGCTAGCGGGAAGCCCCCAGATACGCAGTATTTT,CSARDTASGKPPDTQYF
TRBD2,many,TRBV9,13,TRBJ2-7,TGTGCCAGCAGCGCGACTAGCAGCTACGAGCAGTACTTC,CASSATSSYEQYF
.,few,TRBV12-3/TRBV12-4,12,TRBJ2-5,TGTGCCAGCGGGCGGAACCAAGAGACCCAGTACTTC,CASGRNQETQYF
TRBD1,.,TRBV20-1,14,TRBJ2-2,TGCAGTGCTAGAGGGGACAGGGGGGTCGGGGAGCTGTTTTTT,CSARGDRGVGELFF
.,few,TRBV7-9,16,TRBJ2-5,TGTGCCAGCGGCGGTGGGTATGCCCGAAATTTTGAGACCCAGTACTTC,CASGGGYARNFETQYF
.,.,TRBV5-1,16,TRBJ2-3,TGCGCCAGCAGCTCTTACGGACCGCTTAGCACAGATACGCAGTATTTT,CASSSYGPLSTDTQYF
TRBD2,few,TRBV25-1,13,TRBJ2-4,TGTGCCACCGGGGGAAGGGAGGGAAACATTCAGTACTTC,CATGGREGNIQYF
.,.,TRBV2,10,TRBJ1-2,TGTGCCAGCAGCGAAGATGGCTACACCTTC,CASSEDGYTF